The rows below give T cell receptor beta chains drawn from one sample of a study of cytomegalovirus exposure and HLA in healthy donors. Generated by immunoSEQ multiplex PCR, the TCRdb table keeps only in-frame clones and is missing some. The repertoire includes about 93,000 clones, more than 55% of them detected once, and roughly 5.5% sits in the top ten. Sequences were obtained from PBMCs. These receptors were obtained from a boy between 10 and 17 years old in good health and CMV-seropositive. Both conserved end residues are trimmed from each CDR3.

V,J,CDR3
TRBV5-6,TRBJ2-1,ASSPTSSEEF
TRBV6-5,TRBJ1-6,ASSRGEQITSPLH
TRBV11-1,TRBJ1-1,ASSFDRGEAF
TRBV9,TRBJ2-6,ASSVSYSGANVLT
TRBV6-5,TRBJ1-2,ASSRDRGYGYT
TRBV6-5,TRBJ1-1,ASGRQRAEAF
TRBV7-9,TRBJ1-2,ASVELDGYT
TRBV19,TRBJ2-7,ASSISKTAYEQY
TRBV16,TRBJ1-1,ASSQGRGLLNTEAF
TRBV2,TRBJ1-1,ASYPTQGYTEAF
TRBV9,TRBJ2-7,ASGEGSYEQY
TRBV6-5,TRBJ2-1,ASSPGVYNEQF
TRBV30,TRBJ2-2,AWSRGTGGTGELF
TRBV4-3,TRBJ2-1,ASSPSAGGAYNEQF
TRBV4-1,TRBJ1-5,ASSQDPAGWSNQPQH
TRBV2,TRBJ2-7,ASSGQALSYEQY
TRBV29-1,TRBJ2-1,SVEGAGGSYNEQF
TRBV7-3,TRBJ2-5,ASSSSAQETQY